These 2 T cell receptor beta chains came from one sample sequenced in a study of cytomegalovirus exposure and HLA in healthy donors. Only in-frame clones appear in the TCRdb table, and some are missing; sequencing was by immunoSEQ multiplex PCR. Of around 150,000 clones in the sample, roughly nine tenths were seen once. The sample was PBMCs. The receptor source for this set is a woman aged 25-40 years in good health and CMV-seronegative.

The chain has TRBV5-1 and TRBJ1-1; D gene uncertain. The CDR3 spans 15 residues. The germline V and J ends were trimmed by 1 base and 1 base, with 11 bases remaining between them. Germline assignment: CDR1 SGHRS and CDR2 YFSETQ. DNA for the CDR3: TGCGCCAGCAGCTTGAGGGAGGCACAGAACACTGAAGCTTTCTTT. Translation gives CASSLREAQNTEAFF.

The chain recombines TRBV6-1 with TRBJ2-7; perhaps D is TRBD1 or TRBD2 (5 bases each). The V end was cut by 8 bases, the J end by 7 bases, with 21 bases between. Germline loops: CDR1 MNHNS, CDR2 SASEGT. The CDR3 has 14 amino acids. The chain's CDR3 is CASHIGTDSGEQYF. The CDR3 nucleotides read TGTGCCAGCCATATAGGGACGGACTCGGGGGAGCAGTACTTC.